The 20 T cell receptor beta chains below were found in one sample sequenced in a study of blood T cell repertoires in COVID-19. TCRdb's table, derived via immunoSEQ multiplex PCR, lists solely in-frame clones and lacks some. In the table there are 170,000 or so clones, 65% to 90% of which are singletons. Sequencing was done on a sample of peripheral blood. The receptors were sampled from a man aged 50-59 years with active or convalescent COVID-19.

The count of this clone is one. The chain has TRBV12-3 or TRBV12-4 and TRBJ2-2; D not resolved. Trimming removed 7 bases from V and 7 bases from J, with 10 bases in between. The CDR3 loop spans 12 amino acids. The CDR3 here is CASNKGVGELFF. The CDR3 region has the DNA TGTGCCAGCAACAAAGGAGTCGGGGAGCTGTTTTTT.

The CDR3 region is CASSPSSGGASGEQFF. CDR3 sequence (DNA): TGTGCCAGCAGTCCCTCTAGCGGGGGGGCTTCCGGTGAGCAGTTCTTC. V is TRBV27 and J is TRBJ2-1; TRBD2 matches at 12 bases. CDR3 length: 16 amino acids. The germline gives CDR1 MNHEY, CDR2 SMNVEV (reference sequence). Losses at the gene ends were 5 bases for V and 9 bases for J; bases not matched to a gene: 11.

This clone has more than one count but fewer than ten. This chain uses TRBV6-1 with TRBJ2-5; D not certain. Germline CDR1 is MNHNS and CDR2 is SASEGT. V was clipped by 2 bases and J by 5 bases, with 12 bases between them. The CDR3 totals 14 residues. The CDR3 is CASSESWAAETQYF. In nucleotides, the CDR3 is TGTGCCAGCAGTGAATCTTGGGCCGCCGAGACCCAGTACTTC.

The chain joins TRBV6-2 or TRBV6-3 to TRBJ2-2, with TRBD2 as a possible D gene (6 bases). Germline CDR1 is MNHEY and CDR2 is SVGEGT. With 0 bases removed from V and 5 bases from J, the gap between germline ends came to 19 bases. The CDR3 is made up of 18 amino acids. DNA of the CDR3: TGTGCCAGCAGTTACTCGGCGGGGACCGATGCGATTACCGGGGAGCTGTTTTTT. Residues: CASSYSAGTDAITGELFF.

The rearrangement joins TRBV4-3 to TRBJ1-2; 11 bases map to TRBD1. Germline assignment: CDR1 LGHNA and CDR2 YSLEER. The junction had 2 bases not matched to a gene; V was cut back by 1 base and J by 4 bases. This CDR3 is built from 15 residues. The CDR3 sequence: CASSQGTGGFYGYTF. The CDR3 nucleotides read TGCGCCAGCAGCCAAGGGACAGGGGGCTTCTATGGCTACACCTTC.

This clone showed up just once. V is TRBV4-1 and J is TRBJ2-1; possible D gene TRBD2, 5 bases. The V end lost 0 bases, the J end lost 7 bases, and 13 bases lay between the germline ends. Germline V CDR1 and CDR2: MGHRA, YSYEKL. The CDR3 contains 15 residues. CDR3 loop: CASSQDRSGANEQFF. CDR3 DNA: TGCGCCAGCAGCCAAGATCGCAGCGGAGCAAATGAGCAGTTCTTC.

V and J are TRBV2 and TRBJ2-6, with D possibly matching TRBD1 (5 bases). Trimming removed 8 bases at V and 0 bases at J, with 11 bases between. Germline CDR1 and CDR2: SNHLY and FYNNEI. The CDR3 is 15 amino acids. Here the CDR3 reads CASQNRNSGANVLTF. As DNA, the CDR3 is TGTGCCAGCCAGAACAGGAACTCTGGGGCCAACGTCCTGACTTTC.

This clone occurred a few times. The chain employs TRBV5-1 and TRBJ1-1; 10 positions match TRBD1. V gave up 4 bases and J gave up 3 bases; unmatched junction bases: 6. CDR1 is SGHRS and CDR2 is YFSETQ in the germline V gene. This CDR3 spans 15 amino acids. The CDR3 here is CASSGQGVEDTEAFF. The CDR3 region has the DNA TGCGCCAGCAGCGGACAGGGGGTGGAGGACACTGAAGCTTTCTTT.

This clone occurred a few times. The V and J genes are TRBV7-2 and TRBJ2-7, with 12 bases that match TRBD2. Germline loops: CDR1 SGHTA, CDR2 FQGNSA. V lost 5 bases to trimming and J lost 4 bases; unmatched junction nucleotides: 6. There are 15 residues in the CDR3. The DNA of the CDR3 is TGTGCCAGCAGCCTGACTAGCGGGAGAGGGTACGAGCAGTACTTC. Amino acids: CASSLTSGRGYEQYF.

This clone was seen only a few times. One junction end disagrees with the germline gene, perhaps due to a read error. The chain couples TRBV5-4 to TRBJ2-7, with 9 bases matching TRBD1. The CDR3 spans 14 residues. Looked up from germline, CDR1 is SGHNT and CDR2 is YYREEE (reference sequence). This CDR3 is CASSRQGVSNEQYF. The CDR3 DNA reads TGTGCCAGCAGCCGACAGGGGGTCTCCAACGAGCAGTACTTC.

The chain carries TRBV30 and TRBJ2-7, with D possibly TRBD1 on 5 matching bases. In germline, CDR1 is GTSNPN, CDR2 SVGIG (reference sequence). V was pared by 0 bases and J by 5 bases, with 5 bases between. The CDR3 is 11 residues long. CDR3 amino acids: CAWSVRDEQYF. DNA for the CDR3: TGTGCCTGGAGTGTCAGGGACGAGCAGTACTTC.

The sample holds a few counts of this clone. The chain combines TRBV19 with TRBJ1-2, with 9 bases matching TRBD1. CDR3 size: 14 residues. Trimming took 3 bases from V and 4 from J; bases not matched to a gene: 3. Germline V CDR1 and CDR2: LNHDA, SQIVND (reference sequence). The DNA of the CDR3 is TGTGCCAGTAGTATTGACAGGGGGACCTATGGCTACACCTTC. Translated: CASSIDRGTYGYTF. Using reference TRBV19 and TRBJ1-2 for the parts outside the CDR3, the full variable domain is DGGITQSPKYLFRKEGQNVTLSCEQNLNHDAMYWYRQDPGQGLRLIYYSQIVNDFQKGDIAEGYSVSREKKESFPLTVTSAQKNPTAFYLCASSIDRGTYGYTFGSGTRLTVV.

The gene calls are TRBV6-5 and TRBJ1-1; possibly TRBD1 for D (5 bases). Germline CDR1 and CDR2: MNHEY and SVGAGI. Trimming removed 6 bases at V and 4 bases at J, with 12 bases between. The CDR3 loop spans 13 amino acids. The chain's CDR3 is CASRLEGITEAFF. CDR3 DNA: TGTGCCAGCAGGCTGGAGGGGATCACTGAAGCTTTCTTT.

The gene calls are TRBV3-1 (or the pseudogene TRBV3-2) and TRBJ1-3; TRBD1 matches 7 bases. V lost 0 bases to trimming and J lost 0 bases; unmatched junction nucleotides: 8. This CDR3 has 18 amino acids. The germline gives CDR1 LGHDT, CDR2 YNNKEL (reference sequence). The CDR3 DNA reads TGTGCCAGCAGCCAAGAGGGTGGGACAGTCCGCTCTGGAAACACCATATATTTT. Protein sequence: CASSQEGGTVRSGNTIYF.

The chain links TRBV7-9 to TRBJ2-2; D perhaps matches TRBD2 (5 bases). The CDR3 consists of 14 residues. CDR1 is SEHNR, CDR2 FQNEAQ, per germline (reference sequence). The V gene lost 4 bases and the J gene lost 3 bases, with 9 bases spanning the gap. The CDR3 here is CASSSLEDTGELFF. In DNA form, the CDR3 reads TGTGCCAGCAGCTCCTTGGAGGACACCGGGGAGCTGTTTTTT.

The gene calls are TRBV7-9 and TRBJ1-1, with D perhaps matching TRBD1 (6 bases). CDR3 length: 13 amino acids. Trimming removed 5 bases at V and 5 bases at J, with 12 bases between. Germline V gene data show CDR1 as SEHNR and CDR2 as FQNEAQ (reference sequence). Here the CDR3 DNA reads TGTGCCAGCAGCACCCCCCAGGGGACTGAAGCTTTCTTT. Protein sequence: CASSTPQGTEAFF.

With respect to this clone: Other DNA sequences from this sample encode an identical CDR3 as well. The chain carries TRBV7-2 and TRBJ1-6; D gene unclear. The CDR3 consists of 14 residues. Trimming left V 5 bases short and J 0 bases short, with 5 bases between. CDR1 is SGHTA and CDR2 is FQGNSA in the germline V gene. CDR3 nucleotides: TGTGCCAGCAGCCGGAGCTCCTATAATTCACCCCTCCACTTT. As protein: CASSRSSYNSPLHF. Using reference TRBV7-2 and TRBJ1-6 for the parts outside the CDR3, the full variable domain is GAGVSQSPSNKVTEKGKDVELRCDPISGHTALYWYRQSLGQGLEFLIYFQGNSAPDKSGLPSDRFSAERTGGSVSTLTIQRTQQEDSAVYLCASSRSSYNSPLHFGNGTRLTVT.

DNA of the CDR3: TGTGCCAGCAGCGGCCAGCGGGGGGGCTCCTACAATGAGCAGTTCTTC. Translation gives CASSGQRGGSYNEQFF. The chain uses TRBV7-2 and TRBJ2-1, with 10 bases matching TRBD2. The CDR3 length is 16 residues. Germline V lookup: CDR1 SGHTA, CDR2 FQGNSA. V trimming: 5 bases; J trimming: 0 bases; junction bases outside the gene matches: 4.

The chain has TRBV2 and TRBJ2-5, with 11 bases matching TRBD2. Germline CDR1 reads SNHLY; CDR2 reads FYNNEI. This CDR3 comprises 14 residues. J was trimmed by 5 bases and V by 11 bases; bases with no gene match: 10. The CDR3 spells CAGSRLAGLETQYF. CDR3 nucleotides: TGTGCCGGATCGAGACTAGCGGGGCTGGAGACCCAGTACTTC.

This clone has a handful of counts. The chain links TRBV7-2 to TRBJ1-4; unclear D gene. The germline V and J ends were trimmed by 2 bases and 9 bases, with 13 bases remaining between them. Germline CDR1 reads SGHTA; CDR2 reads FQGNSA. There are 14 residues in the CDR3. The CDR3 region is CASSLMASNQKLFF. As DNA, the CDR3 is TGTGCCAGCAGCTTAATGGCTTCAAATCAAAAACTGTTTTTT.